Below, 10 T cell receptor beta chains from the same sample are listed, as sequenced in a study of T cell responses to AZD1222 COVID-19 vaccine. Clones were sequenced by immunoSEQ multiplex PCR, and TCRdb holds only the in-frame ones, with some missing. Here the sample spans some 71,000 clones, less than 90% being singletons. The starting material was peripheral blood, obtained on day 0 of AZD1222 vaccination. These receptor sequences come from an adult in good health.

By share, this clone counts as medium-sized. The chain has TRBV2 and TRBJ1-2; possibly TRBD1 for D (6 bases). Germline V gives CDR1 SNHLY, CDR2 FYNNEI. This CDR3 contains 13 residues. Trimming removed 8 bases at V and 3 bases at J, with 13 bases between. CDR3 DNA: TGTGCCAGCGGGGGGCTCAGGGACTATGGCTACACCTTC. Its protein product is CASGGLRDYGYTF.

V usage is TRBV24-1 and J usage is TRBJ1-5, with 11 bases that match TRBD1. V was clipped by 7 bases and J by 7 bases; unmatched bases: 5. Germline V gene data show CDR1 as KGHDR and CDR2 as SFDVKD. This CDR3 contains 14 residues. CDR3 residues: CATSGTGGGQPQHF. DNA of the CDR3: TGTGCCACCAGCGGGACAGGGGGTGGACAGCCCCAGCATTTT.

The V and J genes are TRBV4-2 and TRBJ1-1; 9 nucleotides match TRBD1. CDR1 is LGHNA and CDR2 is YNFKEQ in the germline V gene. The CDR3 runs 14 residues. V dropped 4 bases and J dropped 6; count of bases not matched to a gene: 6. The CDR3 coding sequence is TGTGCCAGCAGCCGGGCCGGGACAGGGCCTGAAGCTTTCTTT. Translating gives CASSRAGTGPEAFF.

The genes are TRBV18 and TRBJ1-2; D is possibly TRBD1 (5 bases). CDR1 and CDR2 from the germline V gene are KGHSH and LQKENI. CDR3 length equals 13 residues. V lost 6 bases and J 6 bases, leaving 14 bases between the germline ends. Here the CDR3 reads CASSPVGGDGYTF. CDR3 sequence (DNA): TGTGCCAGCTCCCCGGTTGGAGGGGATGGCTACACCTTC.

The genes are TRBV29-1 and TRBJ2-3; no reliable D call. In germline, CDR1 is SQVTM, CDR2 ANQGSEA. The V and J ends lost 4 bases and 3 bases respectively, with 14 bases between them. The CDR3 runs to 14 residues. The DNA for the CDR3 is TGCAGCGTTGGAGTTTTGGTGTTAACAGATACGCAGTATTTT. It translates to CSVGVLVLTDTQYF.

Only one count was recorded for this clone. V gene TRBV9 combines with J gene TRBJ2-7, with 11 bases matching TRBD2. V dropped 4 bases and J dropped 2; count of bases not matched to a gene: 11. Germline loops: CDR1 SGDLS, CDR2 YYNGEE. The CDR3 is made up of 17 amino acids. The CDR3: CASSPPSGGLSTYEQYF. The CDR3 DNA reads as TGTGCCAGCAGCCCGCCTAGCGGGGGGCTGAGTACCTACGAGCAGTACTTC.

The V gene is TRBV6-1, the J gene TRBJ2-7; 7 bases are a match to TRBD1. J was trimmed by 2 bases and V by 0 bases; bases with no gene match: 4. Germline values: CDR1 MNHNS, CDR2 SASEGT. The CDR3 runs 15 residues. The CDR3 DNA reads TGTGCCAGCAGTGAAGCTGGGACAGTTCCCTACGAGCAGTACTTC. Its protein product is CASSEAGTVPYEQYF.

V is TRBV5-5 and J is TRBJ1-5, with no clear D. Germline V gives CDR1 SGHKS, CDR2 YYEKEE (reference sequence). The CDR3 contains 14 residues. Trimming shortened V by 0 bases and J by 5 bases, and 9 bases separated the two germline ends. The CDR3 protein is CASSLVFRDQPQHF. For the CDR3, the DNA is TGTGCCAGCAGCTTGGTTTTCCGGGATCAGCCCCAGCATTTT.

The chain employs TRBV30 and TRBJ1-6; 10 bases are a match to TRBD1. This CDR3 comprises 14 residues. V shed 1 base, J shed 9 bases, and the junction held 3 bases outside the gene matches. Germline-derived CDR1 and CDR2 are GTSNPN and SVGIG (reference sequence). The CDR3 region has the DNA TGTGCCTGGAGTGCCGGACAGGGGGGTTCACCCCTCCACTTT. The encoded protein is CAWSAGQGGSPLHF.

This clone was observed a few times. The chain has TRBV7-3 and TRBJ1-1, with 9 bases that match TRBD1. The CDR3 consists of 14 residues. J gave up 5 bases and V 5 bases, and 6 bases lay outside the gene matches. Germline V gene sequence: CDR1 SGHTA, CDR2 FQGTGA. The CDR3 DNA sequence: TGTGCCAGCAGCCCGACAGGGGGGAAGACTGAAGCTTTCTTT. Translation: CASSPTGGKTEAFF.